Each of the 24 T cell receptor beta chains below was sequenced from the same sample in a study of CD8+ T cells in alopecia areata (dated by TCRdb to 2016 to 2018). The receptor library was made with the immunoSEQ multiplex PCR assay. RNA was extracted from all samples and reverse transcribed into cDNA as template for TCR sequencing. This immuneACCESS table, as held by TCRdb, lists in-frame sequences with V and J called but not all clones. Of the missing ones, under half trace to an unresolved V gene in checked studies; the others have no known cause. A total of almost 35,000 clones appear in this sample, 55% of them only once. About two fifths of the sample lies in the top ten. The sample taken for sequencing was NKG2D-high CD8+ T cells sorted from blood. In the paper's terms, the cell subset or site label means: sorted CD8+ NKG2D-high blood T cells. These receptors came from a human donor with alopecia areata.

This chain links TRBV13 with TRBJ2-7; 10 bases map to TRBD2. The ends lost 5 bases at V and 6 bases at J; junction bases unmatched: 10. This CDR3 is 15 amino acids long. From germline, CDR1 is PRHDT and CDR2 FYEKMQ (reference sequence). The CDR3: CASSQASGRAREQYF. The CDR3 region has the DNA TGTGCCAGCAGCCAGGCCAGCGGGAGGGCCCGCGAGCAGTACTTC.

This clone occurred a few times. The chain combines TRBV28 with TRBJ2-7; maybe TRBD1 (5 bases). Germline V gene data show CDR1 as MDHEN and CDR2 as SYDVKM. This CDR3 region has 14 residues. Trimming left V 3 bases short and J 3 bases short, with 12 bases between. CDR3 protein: CASSFGQGGYEQYF. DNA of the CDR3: TGTGCCAGCAGTTTTGGGCAGGGCGGCTACGAGCAGTACTTC.

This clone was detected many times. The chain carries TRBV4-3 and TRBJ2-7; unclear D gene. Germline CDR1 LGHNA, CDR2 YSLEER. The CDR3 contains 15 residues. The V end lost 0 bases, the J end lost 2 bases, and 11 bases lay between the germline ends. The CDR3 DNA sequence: TGCGCCAGCAGCCAAGACCGGAGTACCCCCTACGAGCAGTACTTC. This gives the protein CASSQDRSTPYEQYF.

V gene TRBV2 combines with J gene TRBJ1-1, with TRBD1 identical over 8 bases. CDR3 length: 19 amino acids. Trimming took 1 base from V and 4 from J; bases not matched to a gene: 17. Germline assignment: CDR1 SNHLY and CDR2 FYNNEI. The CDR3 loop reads CASSEEGQGRIWAGTEAFF. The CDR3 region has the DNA TGTGCCAGCAGTGAAGAAGGACAGGGCCGCATTTGGGCGGGCACTGAAGCTTTCTTT.

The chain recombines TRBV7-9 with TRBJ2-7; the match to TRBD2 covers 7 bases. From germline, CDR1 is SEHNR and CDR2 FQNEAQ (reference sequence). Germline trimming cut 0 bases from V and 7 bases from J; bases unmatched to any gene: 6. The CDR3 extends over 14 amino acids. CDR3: CASSLAGGLREQYF. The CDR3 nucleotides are TGTGCCAGCAGCTTAGCGGGGGGACTACGGGAGCAGTACTTC.

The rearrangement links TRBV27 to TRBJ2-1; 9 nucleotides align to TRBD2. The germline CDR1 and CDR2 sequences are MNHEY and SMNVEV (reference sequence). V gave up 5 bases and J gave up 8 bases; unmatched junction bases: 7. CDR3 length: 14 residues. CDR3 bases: TGTGCCAGCAGTCATTCGGGACTAGCCGATGAGCAGTTCTTC. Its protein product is CASSHSGLADEQFF.

The CDR3 region has the DNA TGTGCCAGCAGCTTAAGGAGTCGCCGACAAGAGACCCAGTACTTC. As protein: CASSLRSRRQETQYF. This chain joins TRBV11-2 and TRBJ2-5; D is unclear. Germline V lookup: CDR1 SGHAT, CDR2 FQNNGV. Trimming removed 2 bases at V and 2 bases at J, with 12 bases between. CDR3 length: 15 residues.

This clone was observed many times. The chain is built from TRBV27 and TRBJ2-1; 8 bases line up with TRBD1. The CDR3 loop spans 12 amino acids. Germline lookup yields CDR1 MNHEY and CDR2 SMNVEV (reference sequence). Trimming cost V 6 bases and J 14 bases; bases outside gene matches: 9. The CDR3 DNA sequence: TGTGCCAGCAGATACGGACAGGGAAGTAAGTTCTTC. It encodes CASRYGQGSKFF.

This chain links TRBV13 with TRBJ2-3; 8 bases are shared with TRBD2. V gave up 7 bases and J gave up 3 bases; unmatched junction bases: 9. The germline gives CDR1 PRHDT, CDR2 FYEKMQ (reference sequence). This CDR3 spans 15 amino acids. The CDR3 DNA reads TGTGCCAGCACCCCCGGGGGGGGGTCGACAGATACGCAGTATTTT. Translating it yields CASTPGGGSTDTQYF.

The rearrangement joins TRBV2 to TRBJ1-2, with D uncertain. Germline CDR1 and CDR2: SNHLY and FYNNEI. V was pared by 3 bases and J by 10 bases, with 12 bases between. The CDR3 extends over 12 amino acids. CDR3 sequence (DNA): TGTGCCAGCAGTGAGGACCGGCATCTCTACACCTTC. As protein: CASSEDRHLYTF. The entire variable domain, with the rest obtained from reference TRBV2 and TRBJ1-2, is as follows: EPEVTQTPSHQVTQMGQEVILRCVPISNHLYFYWYRQILGQKVEFLVSFYNNEISEKSEIFDDQFSVERPDGSNFTLKIRSTKLEDSAMYFCASSEDRHLYTFGSGTRLTVV.

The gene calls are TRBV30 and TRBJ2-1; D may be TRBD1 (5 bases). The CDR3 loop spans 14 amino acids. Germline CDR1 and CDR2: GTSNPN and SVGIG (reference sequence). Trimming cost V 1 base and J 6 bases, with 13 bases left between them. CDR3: CAWSAGASCNEQFF. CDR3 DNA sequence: TGTGCCTGGAGTGCTGGGGCTAGTTGCAATGAGCAGTTCTTC.

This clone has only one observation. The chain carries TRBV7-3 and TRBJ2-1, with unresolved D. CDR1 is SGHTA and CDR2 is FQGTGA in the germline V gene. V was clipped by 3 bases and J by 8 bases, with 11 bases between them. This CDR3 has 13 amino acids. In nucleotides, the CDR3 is TGTGCCAGCAGCTTTTACCATCGCTATGAGCAGTTCTTC. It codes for CASSFYHRYEQFF.

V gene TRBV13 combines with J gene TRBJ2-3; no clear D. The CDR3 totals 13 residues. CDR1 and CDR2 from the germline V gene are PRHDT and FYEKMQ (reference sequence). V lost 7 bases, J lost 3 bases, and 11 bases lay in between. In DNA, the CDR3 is TGTGCCAGCACCTCTCGCCTTACAGATACGCAGTATTTT. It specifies CASTSRLTDTQYF.

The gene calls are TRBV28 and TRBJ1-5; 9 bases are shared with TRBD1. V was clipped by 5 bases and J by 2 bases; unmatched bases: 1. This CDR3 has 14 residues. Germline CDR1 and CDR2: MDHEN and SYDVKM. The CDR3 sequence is CASSTGGGNQPQHF. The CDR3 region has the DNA TGTGCCAGCAGTACAGGGGGCGGCAATCAGCCCCAGCATTTT.

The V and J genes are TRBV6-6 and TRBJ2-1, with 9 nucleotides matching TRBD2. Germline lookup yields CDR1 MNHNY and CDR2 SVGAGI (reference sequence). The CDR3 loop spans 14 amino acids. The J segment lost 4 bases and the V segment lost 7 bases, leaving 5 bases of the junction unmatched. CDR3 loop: CASTSTSGYNEQFF. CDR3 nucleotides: TGTGCCAGCACGTCGACTAGCGGTTACAATGAGCAGTTCTTC.

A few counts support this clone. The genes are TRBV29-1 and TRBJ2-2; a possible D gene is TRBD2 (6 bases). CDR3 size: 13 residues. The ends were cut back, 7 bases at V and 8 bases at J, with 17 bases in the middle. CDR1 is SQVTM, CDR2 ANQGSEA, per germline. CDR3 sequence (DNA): TGCAGCGGGTGGGACTTCGCGACGGGGGAGCTGTTTTTT. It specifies CSGWDFATGELFF.

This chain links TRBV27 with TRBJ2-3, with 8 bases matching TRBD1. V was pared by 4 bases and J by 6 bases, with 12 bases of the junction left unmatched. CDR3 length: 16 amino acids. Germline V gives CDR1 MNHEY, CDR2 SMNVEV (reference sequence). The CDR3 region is CASSSIETGVDDTQYF. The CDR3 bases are TGTGCCAGCAGTTCAATCGAGACAGGGGTAGATGATACGCAGTATTTT.

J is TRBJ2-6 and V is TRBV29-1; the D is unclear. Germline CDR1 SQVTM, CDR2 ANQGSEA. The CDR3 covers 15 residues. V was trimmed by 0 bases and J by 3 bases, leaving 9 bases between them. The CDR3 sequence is CSVEDWGFGANVLTF. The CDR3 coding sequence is TGCAGCGTTGAAGATTGGGGTTTTGGGGCCAACGTCCTGACTTTC.

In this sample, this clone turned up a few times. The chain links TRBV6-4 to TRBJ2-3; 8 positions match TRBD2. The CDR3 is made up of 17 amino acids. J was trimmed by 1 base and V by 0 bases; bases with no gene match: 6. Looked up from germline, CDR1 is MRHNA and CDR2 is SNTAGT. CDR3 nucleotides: TGTGCCAGCAGTGACTCAGGGAGCGGGGGTGGCACAGATACGCAGTATTTT. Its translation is CASSDSGSGGGTDTQYF.

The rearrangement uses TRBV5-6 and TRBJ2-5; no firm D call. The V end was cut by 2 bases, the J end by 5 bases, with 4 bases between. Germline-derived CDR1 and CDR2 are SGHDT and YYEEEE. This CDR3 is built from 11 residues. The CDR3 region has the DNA TGTGCCAGCAGCTTTGGGGAGACCCAGTACTTC. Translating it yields CASSFGETQYF.

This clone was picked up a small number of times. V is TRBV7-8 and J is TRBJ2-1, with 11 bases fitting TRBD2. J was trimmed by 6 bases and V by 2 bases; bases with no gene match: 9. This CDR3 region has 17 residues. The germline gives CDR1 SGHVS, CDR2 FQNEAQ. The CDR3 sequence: CASSLRGSGRAGNEQFF. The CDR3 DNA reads TGTGCCAGCAGCTTACGGGGTAGCGGGAGGGCCGGCAATGAGCAGTTCTTC.

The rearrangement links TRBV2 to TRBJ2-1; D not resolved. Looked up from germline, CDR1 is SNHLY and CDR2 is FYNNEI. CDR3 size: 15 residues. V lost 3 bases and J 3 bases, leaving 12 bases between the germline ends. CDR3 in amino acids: CASSEVQSFYNEQFF. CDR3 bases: TGTGCCAGCAGTGAGGTACAGAGTTTCTACAATGAGCAGTTCTTC.

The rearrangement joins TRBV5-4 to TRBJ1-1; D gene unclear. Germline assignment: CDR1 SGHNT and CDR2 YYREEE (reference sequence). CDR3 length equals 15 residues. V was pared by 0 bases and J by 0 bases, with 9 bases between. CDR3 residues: CASSLESAMNTEAFF. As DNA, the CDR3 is TGTGCCAGCAGCTTGGAGTCAGCGATGAACACTGAAGCTTTCTTT.

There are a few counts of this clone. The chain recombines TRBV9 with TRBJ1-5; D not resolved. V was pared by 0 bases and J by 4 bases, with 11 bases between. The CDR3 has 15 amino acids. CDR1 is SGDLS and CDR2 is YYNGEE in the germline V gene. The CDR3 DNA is TGTGCCAGCAGCGTAGGTACCATGGAGAATCAGCCCCAGCATTTT. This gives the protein CASSVGTMENQPQHF. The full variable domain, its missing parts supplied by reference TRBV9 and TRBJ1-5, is DSGVTQTPKHLITATGQRVTLRCSPRSGDLSVYWYQQSLDQGLQFLIQYYNGEERAKGNILERFSAQQFPDLHSELNLSSLELGDSALYFCASSVGTMENQPQHFGDGTRLSIL.